Here is one TCR beta chain with its context. The sample originates from a study of early T cells in non-severe SARS-CoV-2 infection. Turning to the study itself: Unpaired chains resulted from sequencing bulk RNA of unsorted whole blood.

Trimming cost V 4 bases and J 7 bases, with 13 bases left between them. The CDR3 loop spans 13 amino acids. The germline gives CDR1 MNHEY, CDR2 SMNVEV (reference sequence). Separate cDNA molecules each had unique molecular identifiers attached to them. TCRdb recomputed calls from the 5' RACE reads with MiXCR, one row per CDR3 protein. The table has 85,000 to 100,000 distinct CDR3 sequences, approximately 11% seen once; the top ten hold 4.5% to 5.5%. The clonotype was recovered from an adult who was a healthcare worker with PCR-confirmed SARS-CoV-2 infection or an uninfected control (not recorded which). J is TRBJ1-2 and V is TRBV27, with D possibly being TRBD1 (6 bases). The sequenced sample was whole blood. The CDR3 region is CASSSGQGSGYTF. CDR3 nucleotides: TGTGCCAGCAGTTCTGGGCAGGGGAGTGGCTACACCTTC.